A selection of T cell receptor beta chains follows, all from one sample in a study of Ad26.COV2.S vaccination and SARS-CoV-2 variants. Assay used: immunoSEQ multiplex PCR; TCRdb lists only in-frame clones, some missing. The sample yields about 400,000 clones, approximately 89% seen once. The source material was peripheral blood, sampled in a trial of Ad26.COV2.S vaccine versus placebo. These receptors came from a person between 18 and 65 years old who received the Ad26.COV2.S COVID-19 vaccine or a placebo. CDR3s include the opening cysteine and the closing phenylalanine or tryptophan. Each record gives: J gene, V gene, CDR3 protein.

j_gene: TRBJ2-2
v_gene: TRBV24-1
CDR3aa: CATSDHGEGENTGELFF

j_gene: TRBJ2-1
v_gene: TRBV2
CDR3aa: CASTPEVEQFF

j_gene: TRBJ1-1
v_gene: TRBV7-2
CDR3aa: CASLGGRANTEAFF

j_gene: TRBJ2-3
v_gene: TRBV5-1
CDR3aa: CASSPRSSPSTDTQYF

j_gene: TRBJ2-1
v_gene: TRBV4-3
CDR3aa: CASSQRSANEQFF

j_gene: TRBJ2-5
v_gene: TRBV5-4
CDR3aa: CASSLTPTSAQETQYF

j_gene: TRBJ2-5
v_gene: TRBV3-1/TRBV3-2
CDR3aa: CASSQDKLETQYF

j_gene: TRBJ2-7
v_gene: TRBV11-3
CDR3aa: CASSPSSGYEQYF

j_gene: TRBJ2-7
v_gene: TRBV10-3
CDR3aa: CAIGTGVSYEQYF

j_gene: TRBJ2-7
v_gene: TRBV5-1
CDR3aa: CASSPTSGGSYEQYF

j_gene: TRBJ1-5
v_gene: TRBV5-1
CDR3aa: CASSLEGGVNQPQHF

j_gene: TRBJ1-1
v_gene: TRBV12-3/TRBV12-4
CDR3aa: CASTLDDTEAFF

j_gene: TRBJ2-6
v_gene: TRBV19
CDR3aa: CASSQGSGGANVLTF